Below, one T cell receptor beta chain is given with its context. Antigen unknown. This sample was included in a study of cytomegalovirus exposure and HLA in healthy donors. Study-level points and caveats: Across donors, most TCRs were seen rarely, yet some public ones were widespread. HLA-A and HLA-B allele assignments for most subjects were reportedly predicted accurately using TCR beta sequences. Across all donors, roughly uniform sequencing depth was an assumption of the presence/absence analyses.

PCR employed 60 Vbeta and 13 Jbeta primers. The method was immunoSEQ multiplex PCR; TCRdb's version includes in-frame clones alone and lacks a portion of them. The repertoire has fewer than 90,000 clones, nearly 80% of them found once; the top ten carry roughly 6%. Germline V gene sequence: CDR1 LNHDA, CDR2 SQIVND (reference sequence). The CDR3 is made up of 15 amino acids. Trimming cost V 6 bases and J 5 bases; bases outside gene matches: 11. The TCR was taken from a female donor in good health and CMV-seronegative. The sample comprised PBMCs. The chain has TRBV19 and TRBJ2-3, with 7 bases that match TRBD1. CDR3 region: CASSQTGKKEDTQYF. The CDR3 DNA reads TGTGCCAGTAGCCAGACAGGGAAGAAGGAAGATACGCAGTATTTT. The complete variable domain, with remaining parts taken from reference TRBV19 and TRBJ2-3, reads DGGITQSPKYLFRKEGQNVTLSCEQNLNHDAMYWYRQDPGQGLRLIYYSQIVNDFQKGDIAEGYSVSREKKESFPLTVTSAQKNPTAFYLCASSQTGKKEDTQYFGPGTRLTVL.